The source of this T cell receptor (beta chain) is a study of T-cell memory formation after mild COVID-19. Concerning this clonotype itself: The antigen is not known.

TCRdb passed the 5' RACE reads through MiXCR, listing each CDR3 protein once. The table lists around 300,000 distinct CDR3 sequences, just under 20% of them singletons, with around 20% in the top ten. Study observations and caveats: The study found balanced CD4/CD8 in clones contracting day 15 to 85 and a CD4+ lean in later expanders.

The CDR3 loop spans 15 amino acids. With V trimmed by 4 bases and J by 0 bases, 4 bases remained unmatched. Per germline, CDR1 KGHDR and CDR2 SFDVKD. The receptor was derived from a man aged 18 to 29 who had mild COVID-19 (a few samples of this study predate the infection). Cell type and time point are not known. The chain joins TRBV24-1 to TRBJ2-5; 7 bases are shared with TRBD1. Source material: PBMCs or a T cell subset sorted from them (not recorded which). The CDR3 protein is CATSEGTANQETQYF. The CDR3 DNA reads as TGTGCCACCAGTGAGGGGACAGCGAACCAAGAGACCCAGTACTTC.